The clone carrying this T cell receptor beta chain was counted a single time. What it recognizes is unknown. Relative to the germline gene, one junction end is altered; a read error may explain this. Using RNA template, CDR3s of TCR alpha and beta were amplified with iRepertoire arm-PCR. One-step reverse transcription and amplification started from about 100-400 ng of tissue mRNA or PBMC total RNA. MiXCR, applied by TCRdb to the multiplex PCR reads, yields one record per CDR3 protein. The repertoire holds some 16,000 distinct CDR3 sequences, with roughly 64% as singletons. This CDR3 spans 14 amino acids. Germline V gives CDR1 MGHRA, CDR2 YSYEKL. These data come from a study of glioma-infiltrating T cells. Broader study findings: Tissue and blood shared very few CDR3 sequences. Non-neoplastic patients had below-expected tissue-blood divergence, while all gliomas exceeded expectation.

This sequence was found in a human donor with low-grade glioma or glioblastoma, undergoing nonglioma brain surgery, or in good health (not recorded which). The sequenced sample was glioma tissue, nonneoplastic brain tissue, or PBMCs (not recorded which). The chain recombines TRBV4-1 with TRBJ2-7; D is tentatively TRBD1 or TRBD2 (5 bases each). The CDR3 DNA sequence: TGCTCCAGCAGCCAAGTGGTGGGGACCGACGAGCAGTACTTC. Amino acids: CSSSQVVGTDEQYF.